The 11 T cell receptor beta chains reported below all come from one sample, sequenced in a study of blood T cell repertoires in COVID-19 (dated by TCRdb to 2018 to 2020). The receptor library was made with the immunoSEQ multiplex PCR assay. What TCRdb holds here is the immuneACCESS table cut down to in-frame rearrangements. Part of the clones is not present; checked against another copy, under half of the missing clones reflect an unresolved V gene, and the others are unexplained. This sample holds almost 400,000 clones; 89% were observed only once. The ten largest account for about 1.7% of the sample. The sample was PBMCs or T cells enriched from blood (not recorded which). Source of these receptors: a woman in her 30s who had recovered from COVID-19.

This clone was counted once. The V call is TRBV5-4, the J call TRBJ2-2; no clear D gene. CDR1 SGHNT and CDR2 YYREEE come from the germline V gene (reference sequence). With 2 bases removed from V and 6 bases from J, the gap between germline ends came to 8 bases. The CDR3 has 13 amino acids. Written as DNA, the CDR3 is TGTGCCAGCAGCTTCGGGTTTCCCGGGGAGCTGTTTTTT. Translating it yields CASSFGFPGELFF.

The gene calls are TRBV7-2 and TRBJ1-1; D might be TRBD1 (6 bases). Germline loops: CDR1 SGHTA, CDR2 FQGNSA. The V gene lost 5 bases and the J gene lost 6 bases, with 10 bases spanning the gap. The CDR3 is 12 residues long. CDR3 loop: CASSRDKPEAFF. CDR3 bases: TGTGCCAGCAGCCGGGACAAGCCTGAAGCTTTCTTT.

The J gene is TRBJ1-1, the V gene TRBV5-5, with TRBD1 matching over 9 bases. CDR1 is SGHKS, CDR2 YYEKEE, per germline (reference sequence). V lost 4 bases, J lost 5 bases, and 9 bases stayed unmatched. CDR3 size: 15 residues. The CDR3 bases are TGTGCCAGCAGCCCCCCGGGACAGGGTCTGACTGAAGCTTTCTTT. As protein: CASSPPGQGLTEAFF.

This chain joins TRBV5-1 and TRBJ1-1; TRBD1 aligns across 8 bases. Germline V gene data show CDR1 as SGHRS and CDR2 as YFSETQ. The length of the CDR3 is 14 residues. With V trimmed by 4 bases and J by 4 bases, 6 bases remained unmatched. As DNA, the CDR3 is TGCGCCAGCAGCATCTCTACAGGGGGCACTGAAGCTTTCTTT. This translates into CASSISTGGTEAFF.

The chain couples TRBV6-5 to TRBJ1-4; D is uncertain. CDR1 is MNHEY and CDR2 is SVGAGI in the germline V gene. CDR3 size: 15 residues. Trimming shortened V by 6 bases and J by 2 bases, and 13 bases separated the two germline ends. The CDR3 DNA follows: TGTGCCAGCAGATCCCGGGGTGTTACTAATGAAAAACTGTTTTTT. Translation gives CASRSRGVTNEKLFF.

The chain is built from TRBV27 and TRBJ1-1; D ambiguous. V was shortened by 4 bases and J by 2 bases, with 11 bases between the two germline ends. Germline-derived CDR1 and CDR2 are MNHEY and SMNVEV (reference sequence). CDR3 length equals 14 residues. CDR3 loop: CASSSGRGNTEAFF. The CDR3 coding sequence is TGTGCCAGCAGTTCTGGGCGGGGTAACACTGAAGCTTTCTTT.

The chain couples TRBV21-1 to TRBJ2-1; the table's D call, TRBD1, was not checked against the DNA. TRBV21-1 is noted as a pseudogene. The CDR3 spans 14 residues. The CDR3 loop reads CAREGQGQYNEQFF. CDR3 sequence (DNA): TGTGCCAGAGAGGGACAGGGGCAGTACAATGAGCAGTTCTTC.

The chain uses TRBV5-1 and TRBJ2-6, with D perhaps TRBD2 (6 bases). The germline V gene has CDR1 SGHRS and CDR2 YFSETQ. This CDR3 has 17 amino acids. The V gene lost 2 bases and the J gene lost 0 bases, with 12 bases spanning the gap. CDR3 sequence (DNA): TGCGCCAGCAGCTTACCGGGACTGAGCTCTGGGGCCAACGTCCTGACTTTC. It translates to CASSLPGLSSGANVLTF.

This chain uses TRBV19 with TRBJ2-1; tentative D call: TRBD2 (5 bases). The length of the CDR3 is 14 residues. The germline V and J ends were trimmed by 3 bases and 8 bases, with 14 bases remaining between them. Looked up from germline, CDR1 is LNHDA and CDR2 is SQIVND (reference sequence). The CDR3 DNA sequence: TGTGCCAGTAGTATCCCGGGGAGTTCAGATGAGCAGTTCTTC. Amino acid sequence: CASSIPGSSDEQFF.

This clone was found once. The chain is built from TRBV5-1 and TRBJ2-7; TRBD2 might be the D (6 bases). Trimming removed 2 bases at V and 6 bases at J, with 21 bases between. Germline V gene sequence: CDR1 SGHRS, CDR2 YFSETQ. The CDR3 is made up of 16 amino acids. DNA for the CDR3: TGCGCCAGCAGCTTTTTCTCCGGGGGACCCCTCAGCGAGCAGTACTTC. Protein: CASSFFSGGPLSEQYF.

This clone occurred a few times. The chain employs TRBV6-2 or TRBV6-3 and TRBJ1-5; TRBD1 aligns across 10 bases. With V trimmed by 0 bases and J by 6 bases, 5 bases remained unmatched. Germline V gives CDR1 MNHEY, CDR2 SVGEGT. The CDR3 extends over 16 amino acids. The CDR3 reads CASSYSETGGSQPQHF. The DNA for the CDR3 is TGTGCCAGCAGTTACTCGGAGACAGGGGGCAGTCAGCCCCAGCATTTT.